This T cell receptor (beta chain) comes out of a study of T cells in Graves' hyperthyroidism and ophthalmopathy. Study in general: Sampling of peripheral blood happened at initial diagnosis, prior to any treatment. Overall study results and limits: Among thyroid clonotypes expanded above 0.001, most also appeared in blood.

Reasons for excluding patients were uncontrolled infection, other autoimmune disease, pregnancy or lactation. 10 ml of fresh peripheral blood supplied the PBMCs. The TCR beta CDR3 regions underwent amplification using RNA transcripts as the source. During a first-round RT-PCR of the TCR CDR3, the HTBI primer set was used. TCRdb re-analysed the multiplex PCR reads in MiXCR, keeping a single row per CDR3 protein. This sample has about 610,000 distinct CDR3 sequences, with roughly 14% found just once. This clonotype was seen many times. Its specificity is not known. The clonotype comes from a woman aged 40 to 49 with Graves' ophthalmopathy. Source material: blood.

This CDR3 reads CASSYLDRASYEQYF. The CDR3 bases are TGTGCCAGCAGTTACCTCGACAGGGCCTCCTACGAGCAGTACTTC. The chain recombines TRBV6-2 or TRBV6-3 with TRBJ2-7; 7 bases fit TRBD1. Losses at the gene ends were 2 bases for V and 0 bases for J; bases not matched to a gene: 4. This CDR3 has 15 residues. Germline assignment: CDR1 MNHEY and CDR2 SVGEGT.